A selection of T cell receptor beta chains follows, all from one sample in a study of T cell responses to AZD1222 COVID-19 vaccine. Here immunoSEQ multiplex PCR was the method, and the copy in TCRdb shows in-frame clones only, minus some. The data show 150,000 to 200,000 clones, with roughly 93% seen just once and roughly 9.8% held by the top ten. The sample here was peripheral blood, taken on day 0 of AZD1222 vaccination. All receptors come from an adult in good health. Both conserved end residues are part of each CDR3. A D gene is named only where the DNA matches it firmly. Only part of the rows carry a size: once, few, many, or a class if the clone is expanded.

D gene: TRBD2; J gene: TRBJ2-2; clone size: -; V gene: TRBV28; CDR3 DNA: TGTGCCAGCAGTTTACCGACTAGCGGTAACACCGGGGAGCTGTTTTTT; CDR3 protein: CASSLPTSGNTGELFF
D gene: -; J gene: TRBJ2-5; clone size: once; V gene: TRBV10-3; CDR3 DNA: TGTGCCATCAGTGGTGCGGGACAAGAGACCCAGTACTTC; CDR3 protein: CAISGAGQETQYF
D gene: TRBD1; J gene: TRBJ1-2; clone size: -; V gene: TRBV7-2; CDR3 DNA: TGTGCCAGCAGCTTAGCGTCACAGGGGGCGTCTGGCTACACCTTC; CDR3 protein: CASSLASQGASGYTF
D gene: -; J gene: TRBJ1-5; clone size: -; V gene: TRBV15; CDR3 DNA: TGTGCCACCAGCAGAGAGCCAGATGTGGATCCCCAGCATTTT; CDR3 protein: CATSREPDVDPQHF
D gene: -; J gene: TRBJ1-3; clone size: -; V gene: TRBV9; CDR3 DNA: TGTGCCAGCACCCTCGGACCCGGACATAACTCTGGAAACACCATATATTTT; CDR3 protein: CASTLGPGHNSGNTIYF
D gene: -; J gene: TRBJ2-2; clone size: -; V gene: TRBV5-1; CDR3 DNA: TGCGCCAGCAGCTCGACGACTAGGGGCTCGGAGCCCGGGGAGCTGTTTTTT; CDR3 protein: CASSSTTRGSEPGELFF
D gene: -; J gene: TRBJ1-2; clone size: -; V gene: TRBV9; CDR3 DNA: TGTGCCAGCAGCGTAGACCCCGGGGGCGCAAACTATGGCTACACCTTC; CDR3 protein: CASSVDPGGANYGYTF
D gene: -; J gene: TRBJ1-3; clone size: -; V gene: TRBV3-1/TRBV3-2; CDR3 DNA: TGTGCCAGCAGCCAGCAGGGCTTCTCTGGAAACACCATATATTTT; CDR3 protein: CASSQQGFSGNTIYF
D gene: TRBD1; J gene: TRBJ2-1; clone size: -; V gene: TRBV9; CDR3 DNA: TGTGCCAGCAGCGAGGACAGGGGGCACAATGAGCAGTTCTTC; CDR3 protein: CASSEDRGHNEQFF
D gene: -; J gene: TRBJ1-2; clone size: -; V gene: TRBV27; CDR3 DNA: TGTGCCAGCAGTAACGGACGGTTGGGAGGCTACACCTTC; CDR3 protein: CASSNGRLGGYTF
D gene: -; J gene: TRBJ2-2; clone size: -; V gene: TRBV28; CDR3 DNA: TGTGCCAGCAGGACGAAGGGCGCCCCGAACACCGGGGAGCTGTTTTTT; CDR3 protein: CASRTKGAPNTGELFF
D gene: -; J gene: TRBJ1-1; clone size: -; V gene: TRBV6-5; CDR3 DNA: TGTGCCAGCAGTAGCAGGGTCGGCACTGAAGCTTTCTTT; CDR3 protein: CASSSRVGTEAFF
D gene: -; J gene: TRBJ2-2; clone size: -; V gene: TRBV6-5; CDR3 DNA: TGTGCCGGTCGAGTGGGGAACACCGGGGAGCTGTTTTTT; CDR3 protein: CAGRVGNTGELFF
D gene: -; J gene: TRBJ2-7; clone size: once; V gene: TRBV4-1; CDR3 DNA: TGCGCCAGCAGCCAAGTAAGGAGCTCCTACGAGCAGTACTTC; CDR3 protein: CASSQVRSSYEQYF